The 15 T cell receptor delta chains below come from one sample, sequenced in a study of gammadelta T cells in human blood. TCRdb reprocessed the RT-PCR reads using CATT. The sample has several hundred delta-chain clones, 50% to 60% seen once; the top ten hold over 15%. Sequenced sample: non-Vgamma9Vdelta2 gamma-delta T cells from cord blood. Receptors were obtained from a newborn.

A remark on this clone: A much larger clone differs by one base, so this may be a read error. Other DNA sequences in this sample translate to the same CDR3. This rearrangement joins TRDV1 to TRDJ1; D not resolved. The CDR3 length is 12 residues. CDR1 TSWWSYY and CDR2 QGS come from the germline V gene. V shed 2 bases and J shed 6 bases, with 7 bases lying between them. CDR3 in amino acids: CALGEGPHKLIF. The CDR3 nucleotides read TGTGCTCTTGGGGAAGGACCCCATAAACTCATCTTT.

Comment on this clone: This probably arose from a read error, given a far larger clone one base away. The sample carries other DNA sequences with the same CDR3. The chain recombines TRDV1 with TRDJ2; D gene ambiguous. The CDR3 loop spans 18 amino acids. The V and J ends lost 2 bases and 7 bases respectively, with 23 bases between them. Germline CDR1 reads TSWWSYY; CDR2 reads QGS. The CDR3: CALGEVGTRRTIGAQLFF. The DNA for the CDR3 is TGTGCTCTTGGGGAAGTAGGTACTCGCAGGACTATAGGAGCACAACTCTTCTTT.

Worth noting for this clone: One base separates it from a far larger clone, so it is likely a read error. The V call is TRDV1, the J call TRDJ1; 9 positions match TRDD3. Trimming took 2 bases from V and 7 from J; bases not matched to a gene: 17. This CDR3 has 18 residues. Germline CDR1 TSWWSYY, CDR2 QGS. The CDR3 bases are TGTGCTCTTGGGGAAGGACCGGGGGATACCTTCGGGGGCATTAAACTCATCTTT. Its protein is CALGEGPGDTFGGIKLIF.

Turning to this clone: A read error is the likely source, as a far larger clone sits one nucleotide away. The chain couples TRAV38-2/DV8 to TRDJ1, with D tentatively TRDD2 (5 bases). The germline gives CDR1 TSESDYY, CDR2 QEAYKQQN. There are 19 residues in the CDR3. The V end was cut by 0 bases, the J end by 0 bases, with 21 bases between. CDR3: CAYRSVAPTPTEYTDKLIF. The CDR3 coding sequence is TGTGCTTATAGGAGCGTGGCCCCTACCCCTACTGAATACACCGATAAACTCATCTTT.

This clone is large in the sample. The chain carries TRDV1 and TRDJ1; 8 positions match TRDD3. The ends lost 2 bases at V and 7 bases at J; junction bases unmatched: 24. The V gene's germline CDR1 is TSWWSYY and CDR2 QGS. The CDR3 spans 20 residues. The CDR3 loop reads CALGENLSVEGYDGYPKLIF. Written as DNA, the CDR3 is TGTGCTCTTGGGGAAAATCTATCTGTCGAGGGATACGACGGTTACCCTAAACTCATCTTT.

Turning to this clone: It differs at one base from a far larger clone, so likely a read error. The chain couples TRAV14/DV4 to TRDJ1; 9 bases are a match to TRDD3. The germline V gene has CDR1 TSDPSYG and CDR2 QGSYDQQN (reference sequence). This CDR3 is 20 amino acids long. CDR3 in amino acids: CALSDAAGRGDTLYTDKLIF. The CDR3 nucleotides read TGTGCTCTGAGTGATGCCGCGGGTAGGGGGGATACCTTGTACACCGATAAACTCATCTTT.

As for this clone: Since a far larger clone is one base different, this is likely a read error. The gene calls are TRDV1 and TRDJ2; TRDD3 agrees at 9 bases. Germline trimming cut 0 bases from V and 7 bases from J; bases unmatched to any gene: 0. This CDR3 spans 14 amino acids. The germline V gene has CDR1 TSWWSYY and CDR2 QGS. The CDR3 reads CALGELWGIAQLFF. The CDR3 DNA sequence: TGTGCTCTTGGGGAACTCTGGGGGATAGCACAACTCTTCTTT.

Worth noting for this clone: A read error likely explains this, since a far larger clone differs by one base. The chain joins TRDV3 to TRDJ1, with 7 bases that match TRDD2. Germline CDR1 is TVYSNPD and CDR2 is GDNSRS (reference sequence). This CDR3 spans 16 amino acids. The CDR3 bases are TGTGCCGTTAGGGGGGTGGATGTTCCTACGGCGAATAAACTCATCTTT. It yields the protein CAVRGVDVPTANKLIF.

With regard to this clone: A single base is all that separates this from a far larger clone, so a read error is likely. The V and J genes are TRDV1 and TRDJ1, with TRDD3 matching 13 bases. Trimming at V came to 0 bases and at J to 4 bases, leaving 11 bases not matched to a gene. The CDR3 spans 19 residues. Germline V gene data show CDR1 as TSWWSYY and CDR2 as QGS. CDR3 residues: CALGELSYWGIRRIDKLIF. The CDR3 DNA reads TGTGCTCTTGGGGAACTCTCCTACTGGGGGATACGACGAATCGATAAACTCATCTTT.

Judged by abundance, this clone is large (0.1 to 1%). Within the sample, other DNA sequences also encode this same CDR3. V gene TRDV3 combines with J gene TRDJ2; TRDD3 matches at 10 bases. Losses at the gene ends were 2 bases for V and 0 bases for J; bases not matched to a gene: 3. Germline V gene lookup returns CDR1 TVYSNPD and CDR2 GDNSRS (reference sequence). The length of the CDR3 is 15 residues. Written as DNA, the CDR3 is TGTGCCTTTCCCTGGGGGATAGCTTTGACAGCACAACTCTTCTTT. Translation gives CAFPWGIALTAQLFF.

The chain combines TRAV29/DV5 with TRDJ3; no firm D call. The germline V gene has CDR1 NSMFDY and CDR2 ISSIKDK. The CDR3 extends over 13 amino acids. V was pared by 3 bases and J by 0 bases, with 1 base between. The CDR3 coding sequence is TGTGCAGCAAACTCCTGGGACACCCGACAGATGTTTTTC. The encoded protein is CAANSWDTRQMFF. Drawing the rest from reference TRAV29/DV5 and TRDJ3, the complete variable domain is DQQVKQNSPSLSVQEGRISILNCDYTNSMFDYFLWYKKYPAEGPTFLISISSIKDKNEDGRFTVFLNKSAKHLSLHIVPSQPGDSAVYFCAANSWDTRQMFFGTGIKLFVEP.

Comment on this clone: A far bigger clonotype differs at one base, so this is likely a read error. The V call is TRDV1, the J call TRDJ1; 9 bases are shared with TRDD3. V shed 2 bases and J 7 bases; nucleotides not matched to a gene: 17. Germline CDR1 is TSWWSYY and CDR2 is QGS. This CDR3 is 18 amino acids long. The CDR3 loop is CALGEGPGDTFGDLKLIF. CDR3 DNA sequence: TGTGCTCTTGGGGAAGGACCGGGGGATACCTTCGGGGACCTTAAACTCATCTTT.

Turning to this clone: A far more abundant clone sits one base away, making this likely a read error. The sample contains more than one DNA sequence encoding this CDR3. The rearrangement joins TRDV1 to TRDJ2; 10 bases line up with TRDD3. The CDR3 covers 23 residues. V lost 3 bases, J lost 0 bases, and 22 bases stayed unmatched. Germline values: CDR1 TSWWSYY, CDR2 QGS. CDR3 region: CALGDRQIRPHWGIGALTAQLFF. The CDR3 nucleotides read TGTGCTCTTGGGGATCGCCAAATAAGGCCACACTGGGGGATCGGCGCTTTGACAGCACAACTCTTCTTT.

As to this clone: A far larger clone is off by one base, so a read error is likely. The sample contains more than one DNA sequence encoding this CDR3. The rearrangement uses TRDV2 and TRDJ1; TRDD3 is a possible D gene (5 bases). In germline, CDR1 is GEAIGNYY, CDR2 EKD. The CDR3 has 17 residues. With 0 bases removed from V and 3 bases from J, the gap between germline ends came to 19 bases. DNA for the CDR3: TGTGCCTGTGACACCGTATCCGGGGGTAGACGTTCCGATAAACTCATCTTT. This codes for CACDTVSGGRRSDKLIF.

In this sample, this clone turned up once. It differs at one base from a far larger clone, so likely a read error. V and J are TRDV2 and TRDJ3; 9 nucleotides agree with TRDD3. The germline V gene encodes CDR1 GEAIGNYY and CDR2 EKD. The CDR3 contains 16 residues. The CDR3 sequence: CAYDWGSSWDTRQMFF. Here the CDR3 DNA reads TGTGCCTATGACTGGGGGAGCTCCTGGGACACCCGACAGATGTTTTTC.